A selection of T cell receptor beta chains follows, all from one sample in a study of blood T cell repertoires in COVID-19. The table came from immunoSEQ multiplex PCR; TCRdb's copy has only in-frame clones and leaves some out. This sample has tens of thousands of clones, with 90% found just once. Material: peripheral blood. The receptors here all came from a human donor in a cohort sampled during active COVID-19. Both conserved end residues are part of each CDR3. A D gene is named only where the DNA matches it firmly. Only part of the rows carry a size: once, few, many, or a class if the clone is expanded.

j_call cdr3_length clone_size d_call v_call cdr3_nt cdr3_aa
TRBJ1-5 16 . . TRBV5-1 TGCGCCAGCAGCTACTCTGGGGTAGAAGGGGGTCAGCCCCAGCATTTT CASSYSGVEGGQPQHF
TRBJ2-1 13 . . TRBV29-1 TGCAGCGTTGACGGGACAAGCTACAATGAGCAGTTCTTC CSVDGTSYNEQFF
TRBJ1-6 16 . TRBD1 TRBV5-6 TGTGCCAGCAGCTTGGACAGGGGTTGGCCCGGGTCACCCCTCCACTTT CASSLDRGWPGSPLHF
TRBJ2-7 13 once . TRBV3-1/TRBV3-2 TGTGCCAGCAGCCAAGATAGTTGGTCCGAGCAGTACTTC CASSQDSWSEQYF
TRBJ1-4 14 . . TRBV2 TGTGCCAGCAGCGCGTCGGGACACCGAGAAAAACTGTTTTTT CASSASGHREKLFF
TRBJ1-2 14 . . TRBV19 TGTGCCAGCCGAGTAATCTCCGGGGGCTATGGCTACACCTTC CASRVISGGYGYTF
TRBJ1-3 14 . . TRBV18 TGTGCCAGCTCACCGACAGGAATGAGAAACACCATATATTTT CASSPTGMRNTIYF
TRBJ2-1 17 . TRBD2 TRBV5-5 TGTGCCAGCAGCCCACGAACTAGCGGGGGGGGTATGGATGAGCAGTTCTTC CASSPRTSGGGMDEQFF
TRBJ1-4 14 . . TRBV4-1 TGCGCCAGCAGCCAAGGGAGGACTAATGAAAAACTGTTTTTT CASSQGRTNEKLFF
TRBJ2-1 15 . TRBD2 TRBV7-9 TGTGCCAGCAGCGAAGGACTAGCGGGAGCTTTTAAGCAGTTCTTC CASSEGLAGAFKQFF
TRBJ1-5 15 . . TRBV9 TGTGCCAGCAGCCCCAGAGGGGAGGCCTTTCAGCCCCAGCATTTT CASSPRGEAFQPQHF
TRBJ1-1 13 once TRBD1 TRBV13 TGTGCCAGCAGCTTAGGCAGGGGGACTGAAGCTTTCTTT CASSLGRGTEAFF
TRBJ2-7 17 . TRBD1 TRBV14 TGTGCCAGCAGCGATGGACAGGGGGGTCCCCAAGGCTACGAGCAGTACTTC CASSDGQGGPQGYEQYF
TRBJ1-1 14 . . TRBV10-3 TGTGCCATCAGTGACCCGGACAGGAACACTGAAGCTTTCTTT CAISDPDRNTEAFF
TRBJ1-4 13 once TRBD1 TRBV9 TGTGCCAGCAGGGGGACAGGGGAAGAAAAACTGTTTTTT CASRGTGEEKLFF
TRBJ2-1 16 . TRBD2 TRBV6-1 TGTGCCAGCAGTGAAATGGTAGCGGGTCGGTACAATGAGCAGTTCTTC CASSEMVAGRYNEQFF
TRBJ2-1 17 . TRBD2 TRBV24-1 TGTGCCAGCCGAACCCGGAAGCGACTAGCGGTGGTTAATGAGCAGTTCTTC CASRTRKRLAVVNEQFF
TRBJ2-1 15 . . TRBV5-1 TGCGCCAGCAGCCCCCCCACGGGGGTTAACAATGAGCAGTTCTTC CASSPPTGVNNEQFF
TRBJ1-2 14 . TRBD1 TRBV10-3 TGTGCCATCAGTAAACAGGGGTTAGACTATGGCTACACCTTC CAISKQGLDYGYTF
TRBJ2-3 15 . . TRBV6-2/TRBV6-3 TGTGCCAGCAGTTACGGTAGTGCGGGGACAGATACGCAGTATTTT CASSYGSAGTDTQYF
TRBJ1-2 15 . . TRBV24-1 TGTGCCACCAGTGGCACAGGAGTCCTCGGGCGCGGCTACACCTTC CATSGTGVLGRGYTF
TRBJ2-1 15 . . TRBV29-1 TGCAGCGTTACTCCGCCTAGCGACATATACAATGAGCAGTTCTTC CSVTPPSDIYNEQFF
TRBJ1-4 16 . . TRBV28 TGTGCCAGCAGTTTACCAACGGCCAGGGAGGGTGAAAAACTGTTTTTT CASSLPTAREGEKLFF
TRBJ1-2 12 . TRBD1 TRBV6-2/TRBV6-3 TGTGCCAGCAGTGACAGGGTTTATGGCTACACCTTC CASSDRVYGYTF
TRBJ2-7 16 . TRBD1 TRBV7-9 TGTGCCAGCAGCTTATCGACAGGGCAAAATGAGTACGAGCAGTACTTC CASSLSTGQNEYEQYF
TRBJ1-4 13 . . TRBV6-6 TGTGCCAGCAGCACCAGGGGCTGGGAAAAACTGTTTTTT CASSTRGWEKLFF
TRBJ1-3 14 . . TRBV5-4 TGTGCCAGCAGACCTGACAGCTCTGGAAACACCATATATTTT CASRPDSSGNTIYF
TRBJ2-7 15 . . TRBV7-8 TGTGCCAGCAGCTTTCGGGACTTGGGTCCCTACGAGCAGTACTTC CASSFRDLGPYEQYF
TRBJ1-5 13 few TRBD1 TRBV18 TGTGCCAGCGCCACAGGGGTGGGTCAGCCCCAGCATTTT CASATGVGQPQHF
TRBJ1-1 15 . . TRBV9 TGTGCCAGCAGCGTAGAAGGAGGCATGAACACTGAAGCTTTCTTT CASSVEGGMNTEAFF
TRBJ1-2 15 . . TRBV20-1 TGCAGTGCTAGTTCAGGTCCGATCTCTCATGGTGGCTACACCTTC CSASSGPISHGGYTF
TRBJ1-5 13 . . TRBV7-2 TGTGCCAGCAGCCTCGGGGGTGATCAGCCCCAGCATTTT CASSLGGDQPQHF
TRBJ2-3 15 . TRBD2 TRBV5-1 TGCGCCAGCAGCTGGGGGACTAGCGGCACAGATACGCAGTATTTT CASSWGTSGTDTQYF
TRBJ2-3 16 . . TRBV2 TGTGCCAGCCTAGGGCTGGGACTGGTAAGCACAGATACGCAGTATTTT CASLGLGLVSTDTQYF
TRBJ2-1 14 . TRBD2 TRBV28 TGTGCCAGCACACTAGCGGGAGTGCCCAATGAGCAGTTCTTC CASTLAGVPNEQFF
TRBJ2-2 14 . . TRBV30 TGTGCCTGGAGTGTAGGGGGGGTCGGCGGGGAGCTGTTTTTT CAWSVGGVGGELFF
TRBJ2-1 12 . . TRBV7-9 TGTGCCAGCGGCCACCGAGGCGGCCCTTGGTTCTTC CASGHRGGPWFF
TRBJ2-3 14 . TRBD2 TRBV6-1 TGTGCCAGCAGTGAAAGCGGGAGGGCAGATACGCAGTATTTT CASSESGRADTQYF
TRBJ2-1 15 . TRBD2 TRBV2 TGTGCCAGCAAGGCGGGGGGTGGCTCCTACAATGAGCAGTTCTTC CASKAGGGSYNEQFF
TRBJ1-2 14 . . TRBV5-4 TGTGCCAGCAGCTCCCAGGGGCGCAACTATGGCTACACCTTC CASSSQGRNYGYTF
TRBJ2-3 14 once TRBD1 TRBV6-1 TGTGCCAGCAGTGAGGACAGGTACGCAGATACGCAGTATTTT CASSEDRYADTQYF
TRBJ1-6 15 . TRBD1 TRBV28 TGTGCCAGCAATAGACAGGGGAGGCGGAATTCACCCCTCCACTTT CASNRQGRRNSPLHF
TRBJ2-1 15 . TRBD1 TRBV7-2 TGTGCCAGCAGCCCCGGACAGGCGGCCTACAATGAGCAGTTCTTC CASSPGQAAYNEQFF
TRBJ2-3 16 . TRBD2 TRBV18 TGTGCCAGCTCATCAGGAGGACTAGCGGGAGCCGATACGCAGTATTTT CASSSGGLAGADTQYF
TRBJ1-5 13 once . TRBV28 TGTGCCAGCAGTTCCCCCCTCGGTGGGCCCCAGCATTTT CASSSPLGGPQHF
TRBJ1-1 14 . . TRBV6-6 TGTGCCAGCAGTCGTAATATCAAAACAGATGAAGCTTTCTTT CASSRNIKTDEAFF
TRBJ1-6 14 few . TRBV11-2 TGTGCCAGCAGCTTAGAGGGGGCCAGCATACCCCTCCACTTT CASSLEGASIPLHF
TRBJ2-1 16 . TRBD1 TRBV10-3 TGTGCCATCAGTGCGGGGACAGGGTCGGGGCTAGTCGAGCAGTTCTTC CAISAGTGSGLVEQFF
TRBJ1-3 16 . TRBD1 TRBV19 TGTGCCAGTAGTATTCGAGGGGGCGTCTCTGGAAACACCATATATTTT CASSIRGGVSGNTIYF
TRBJ2-1 15 . TRBD2 TRBV4-2 TGTGCCAGCAGCCACCTAGCGGACTCCTACAATGAGCAGTTCTTC CASSHLADSYNEQFF
TRBJ1-2 16 . TRBD1 TRBV6-1 TGTGCCAGCAGTGATGCCTTTGGGACAGGGTTCTATGGCTACACCTTC CASSDAFGTGFYGYTF
TRBJ2-5 13 once . TRBV9 TGTGCCAGCAGCGTAAGCCAGGGGAGGACCCAGTACTTC CASSVSQGRTQYF
TRBJ1-1 15 few . TRBV27 TGTGCCAGCAGTTTATACCGACAGATGAACACTGAAGCTTTCTTT CASSLYRQMNTEAFF
TRBJ1-2 14 . . TRBV9 TGTGCCAGCAGCGTAGATAGCATTAACTATGGCTACACCTTC CASSVDSINYGYTF
TRBJ1-5 13 . TRBD1 TRBV30 TGTGCCTGGAGGGACAGGGTAGGTCAGCCCCAGCATTTT CAWRDRVGQPQHF
TRBJ2-5 16 . TRBD2 TRBV11-2 TGTGCCAGCAGCTTAGGGACTAGCGGGCGGGAGGAGACCCAGTACTTC CASSLGTSGREETQYF
TRBJ2-7 13 . . TRBV5-5 TGTGCCAGCAGCTCCAGGGACTCCTACGAGCAGTACTTC CASSSRDSYEQYF
TRBJ2-1 15 . . TRBV19 TGTGCCAGTAGCTCACAGGTTCTTTCCTACAATGAGCAGTTCTTC CASSSQVLSYNEQFF
TRBJ1-2 13 . . TRBV21-1 TGTGCCAGCAGCAAGAACAGCAACTATGGCTACACCTTC CASSKNSNYGYTF
TRBJ2-2 14 once . TRBV6-5 TGTACCAGCAGTTACCGGGGGAACACCGGGGAGCTGTTTTTT CTSSYRGNTGELFF